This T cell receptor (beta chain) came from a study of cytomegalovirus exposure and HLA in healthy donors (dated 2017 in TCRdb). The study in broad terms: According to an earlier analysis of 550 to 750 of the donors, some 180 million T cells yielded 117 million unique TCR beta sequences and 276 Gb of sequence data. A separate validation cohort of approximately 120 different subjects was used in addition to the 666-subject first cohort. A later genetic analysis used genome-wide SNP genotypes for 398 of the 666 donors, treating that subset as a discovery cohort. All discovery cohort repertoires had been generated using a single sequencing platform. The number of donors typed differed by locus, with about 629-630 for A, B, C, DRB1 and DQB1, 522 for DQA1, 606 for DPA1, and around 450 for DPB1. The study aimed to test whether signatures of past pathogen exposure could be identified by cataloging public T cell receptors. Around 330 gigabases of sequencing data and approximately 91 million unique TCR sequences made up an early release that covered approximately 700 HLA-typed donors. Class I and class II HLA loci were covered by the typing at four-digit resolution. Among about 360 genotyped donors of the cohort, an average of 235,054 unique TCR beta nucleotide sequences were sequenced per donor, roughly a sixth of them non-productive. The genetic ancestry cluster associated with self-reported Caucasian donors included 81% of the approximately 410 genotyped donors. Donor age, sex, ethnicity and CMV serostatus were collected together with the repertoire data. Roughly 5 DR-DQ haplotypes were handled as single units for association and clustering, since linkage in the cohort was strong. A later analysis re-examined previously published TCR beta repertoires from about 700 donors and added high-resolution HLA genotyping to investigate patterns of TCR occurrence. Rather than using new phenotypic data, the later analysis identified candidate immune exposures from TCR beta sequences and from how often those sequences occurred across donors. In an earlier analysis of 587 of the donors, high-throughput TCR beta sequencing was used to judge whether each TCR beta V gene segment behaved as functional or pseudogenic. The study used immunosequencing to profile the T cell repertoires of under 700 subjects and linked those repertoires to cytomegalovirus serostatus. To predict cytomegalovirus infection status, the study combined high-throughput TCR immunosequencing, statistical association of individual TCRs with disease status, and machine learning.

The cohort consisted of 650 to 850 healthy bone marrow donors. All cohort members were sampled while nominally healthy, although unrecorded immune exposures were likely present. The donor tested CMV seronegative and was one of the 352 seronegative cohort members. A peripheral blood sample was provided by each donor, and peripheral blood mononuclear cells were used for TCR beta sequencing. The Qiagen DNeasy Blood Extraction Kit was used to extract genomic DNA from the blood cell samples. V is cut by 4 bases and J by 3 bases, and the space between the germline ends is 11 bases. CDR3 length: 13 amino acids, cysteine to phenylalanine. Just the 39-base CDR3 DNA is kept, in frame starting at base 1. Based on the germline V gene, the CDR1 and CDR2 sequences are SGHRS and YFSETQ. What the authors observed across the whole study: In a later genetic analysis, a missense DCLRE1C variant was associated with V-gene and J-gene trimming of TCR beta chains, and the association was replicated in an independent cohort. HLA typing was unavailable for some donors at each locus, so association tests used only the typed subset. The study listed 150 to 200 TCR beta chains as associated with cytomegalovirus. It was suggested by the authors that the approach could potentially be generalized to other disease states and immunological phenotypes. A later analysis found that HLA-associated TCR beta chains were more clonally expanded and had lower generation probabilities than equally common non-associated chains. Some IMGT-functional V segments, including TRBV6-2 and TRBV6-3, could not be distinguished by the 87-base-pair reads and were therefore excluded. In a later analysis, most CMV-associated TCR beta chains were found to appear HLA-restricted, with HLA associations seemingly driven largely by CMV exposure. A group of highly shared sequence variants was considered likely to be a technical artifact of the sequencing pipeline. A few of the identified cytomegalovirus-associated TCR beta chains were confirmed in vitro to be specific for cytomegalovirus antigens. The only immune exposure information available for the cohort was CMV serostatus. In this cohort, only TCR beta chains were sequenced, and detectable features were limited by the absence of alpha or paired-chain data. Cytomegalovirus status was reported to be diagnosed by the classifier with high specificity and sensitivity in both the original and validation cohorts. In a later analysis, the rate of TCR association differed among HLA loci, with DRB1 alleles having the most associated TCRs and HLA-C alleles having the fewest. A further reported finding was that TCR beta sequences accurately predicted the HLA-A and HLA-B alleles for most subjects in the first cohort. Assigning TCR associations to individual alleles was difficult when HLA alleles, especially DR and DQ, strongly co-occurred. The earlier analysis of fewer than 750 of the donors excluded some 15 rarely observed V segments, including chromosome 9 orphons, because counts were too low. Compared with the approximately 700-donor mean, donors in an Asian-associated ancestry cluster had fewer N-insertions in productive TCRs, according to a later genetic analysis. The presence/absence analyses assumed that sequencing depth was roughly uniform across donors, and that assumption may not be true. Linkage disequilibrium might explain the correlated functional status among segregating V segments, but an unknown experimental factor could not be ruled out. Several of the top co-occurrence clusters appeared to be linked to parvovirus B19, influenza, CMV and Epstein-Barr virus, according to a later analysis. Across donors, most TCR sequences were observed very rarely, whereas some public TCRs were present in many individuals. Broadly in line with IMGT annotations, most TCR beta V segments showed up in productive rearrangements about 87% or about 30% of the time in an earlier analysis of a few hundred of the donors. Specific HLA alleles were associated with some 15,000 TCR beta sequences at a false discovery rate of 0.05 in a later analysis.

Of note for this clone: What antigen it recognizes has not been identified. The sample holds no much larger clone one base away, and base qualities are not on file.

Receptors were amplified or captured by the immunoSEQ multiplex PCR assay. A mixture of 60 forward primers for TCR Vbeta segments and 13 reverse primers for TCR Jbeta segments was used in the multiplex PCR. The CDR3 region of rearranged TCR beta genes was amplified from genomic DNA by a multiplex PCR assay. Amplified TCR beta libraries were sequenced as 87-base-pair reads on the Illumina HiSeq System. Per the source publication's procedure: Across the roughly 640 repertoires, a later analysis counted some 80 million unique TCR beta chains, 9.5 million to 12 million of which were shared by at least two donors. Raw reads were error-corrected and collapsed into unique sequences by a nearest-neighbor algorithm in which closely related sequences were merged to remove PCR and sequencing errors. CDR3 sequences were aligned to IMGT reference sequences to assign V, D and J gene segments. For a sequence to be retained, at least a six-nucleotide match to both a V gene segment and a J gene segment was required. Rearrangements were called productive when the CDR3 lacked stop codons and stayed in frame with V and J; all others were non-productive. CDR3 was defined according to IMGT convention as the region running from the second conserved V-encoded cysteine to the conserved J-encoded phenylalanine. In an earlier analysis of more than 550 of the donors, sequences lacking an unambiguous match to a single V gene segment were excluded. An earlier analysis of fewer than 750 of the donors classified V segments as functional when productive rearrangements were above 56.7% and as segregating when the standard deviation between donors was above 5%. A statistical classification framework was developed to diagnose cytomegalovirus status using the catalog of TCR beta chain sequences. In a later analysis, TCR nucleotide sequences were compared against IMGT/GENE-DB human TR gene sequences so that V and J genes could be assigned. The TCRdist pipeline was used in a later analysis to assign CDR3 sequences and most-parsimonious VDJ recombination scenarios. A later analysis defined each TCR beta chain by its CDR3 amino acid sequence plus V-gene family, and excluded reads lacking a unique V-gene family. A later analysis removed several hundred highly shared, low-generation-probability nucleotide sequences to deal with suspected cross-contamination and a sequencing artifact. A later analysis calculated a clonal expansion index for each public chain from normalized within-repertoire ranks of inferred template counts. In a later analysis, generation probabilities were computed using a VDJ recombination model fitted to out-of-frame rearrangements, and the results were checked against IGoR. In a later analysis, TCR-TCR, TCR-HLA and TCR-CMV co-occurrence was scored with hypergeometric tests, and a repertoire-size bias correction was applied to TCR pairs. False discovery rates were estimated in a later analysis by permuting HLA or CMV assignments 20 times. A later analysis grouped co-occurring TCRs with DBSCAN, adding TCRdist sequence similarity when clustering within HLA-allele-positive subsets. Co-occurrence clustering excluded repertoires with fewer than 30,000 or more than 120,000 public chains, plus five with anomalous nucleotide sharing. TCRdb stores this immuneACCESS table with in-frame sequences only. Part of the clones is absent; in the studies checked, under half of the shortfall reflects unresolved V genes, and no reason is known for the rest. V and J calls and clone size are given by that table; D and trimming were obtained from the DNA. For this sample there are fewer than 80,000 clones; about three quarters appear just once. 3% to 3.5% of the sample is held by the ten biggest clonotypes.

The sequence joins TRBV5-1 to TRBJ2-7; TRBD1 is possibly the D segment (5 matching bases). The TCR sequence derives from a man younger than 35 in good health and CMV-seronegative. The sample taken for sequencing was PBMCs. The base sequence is TGCGCCAGCAGCCTACAAACAGGCTACGAGCAGTACTTC. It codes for CASSLQTGYEQYF.